This TCR beta chain is drawn from a study of cytotoxic CD8 clonotypes in ibrutinib-treated CLL. Study background: By median roughly 74 months, 12 had progressed and around 15 stayed remitted; responses had been 2 complete and some 25 partial. Treatment had run for a median roughly eleven months, range 6 to 36, when response samples were taken.

CDR3 size: 18 residues. Germline lookup yields CDR1 MGHDK and CDR2 SYGVNS. Trimming left V 3 bases short and J 1 base short, with 21 bases between. Genomic DNA in a quantity of about 2.1 micrograms was derived from cryopreserved PBMCs for TCR beta libraries. A 1 in 200,000 to 1 in 1 million T cell depth was the sequencing target. Generated by immunoSEQ multiplex PCR, the TCRdb table keeps only in-frame clones and is missing some. This table holds roughly 330,000 clones, around 66% found once. The sample here was PBMCs, taken after 36 months of ibrutinib treatment. The chain couples TRBV25-1 to TRBJ1-1; TRBD1 might be the D (6 bases). This clonotype was obtained from a human donor with chronic lymphocytic leukemia. Written as DNA, the CDR3 is TGTGCCAGCAGTGAGACAGGCAGGCGGAGTTCTTGGAACACTGAAGCTTTCTTT. Its translation: CASSETGRRSSWNTEAFF. Drawing the rest from reference TRBV25-1 and TRBJ1-1, the complete variable domain is EADIYQTPRYLVIGTGKKITLECSQTMGHDKMYWYQQDPGMELHLIHYSYGVNSTEKGDLSSESTVSRIRTEHFPLTLESARPSHTSQYLCASSETGRRSSWNTEAFFGQGTRLTVV.